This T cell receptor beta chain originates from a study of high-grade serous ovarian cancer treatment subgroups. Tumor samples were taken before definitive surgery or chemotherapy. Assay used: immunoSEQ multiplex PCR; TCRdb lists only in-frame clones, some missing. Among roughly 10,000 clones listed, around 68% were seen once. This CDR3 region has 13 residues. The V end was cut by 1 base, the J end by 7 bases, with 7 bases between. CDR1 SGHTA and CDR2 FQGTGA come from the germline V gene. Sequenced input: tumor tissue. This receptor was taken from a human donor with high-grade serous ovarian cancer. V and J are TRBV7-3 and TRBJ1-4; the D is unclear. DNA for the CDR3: TGTGCCAGCAGCTTAAATCTCGGTGAAAAACTGTTTTTT. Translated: CASSLNLGEKLFF. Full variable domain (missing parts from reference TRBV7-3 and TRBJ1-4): GAGVSQTPSNKVTEKGKYVELRCDPISGHTALYWYRQSLGQGPEFLIYFQGTGAADDSGLPNDRFFAVRPEGSVSTLKIQRTERGDSAVYLCASSLNLGEKLFFGSGTQLSVL.